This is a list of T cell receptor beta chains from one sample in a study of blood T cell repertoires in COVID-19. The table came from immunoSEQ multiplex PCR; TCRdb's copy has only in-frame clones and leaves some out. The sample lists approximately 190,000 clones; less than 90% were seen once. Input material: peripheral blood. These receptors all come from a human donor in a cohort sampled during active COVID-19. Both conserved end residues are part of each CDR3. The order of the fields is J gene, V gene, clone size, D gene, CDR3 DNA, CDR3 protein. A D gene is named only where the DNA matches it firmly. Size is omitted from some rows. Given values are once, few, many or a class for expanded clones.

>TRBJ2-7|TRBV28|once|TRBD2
TGTGCCACCCAGTTCCTCAGGACTAGCTCCTACGAGCAGTACTTC
CATQFLRTSSYEQYF
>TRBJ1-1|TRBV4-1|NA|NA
TGCGCCTCGAGATTGAACACTGAAGCTTTCTTT
CASRLNTEAFF
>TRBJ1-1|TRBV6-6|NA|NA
TGTGCCAGCAGCAATCTTCGGGACACTGAAGCTTTCTTT
CASSNLRDTEAFF
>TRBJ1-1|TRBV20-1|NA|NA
TGCAGTGCTAGAGACCGGGTGGAAGCTTTCTTT
CSARDRVEAFF
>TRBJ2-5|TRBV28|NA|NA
TGTGCCACTGGCGGAGCGGAAGAGACCCAGTACTTC
CATGGAEETQYF
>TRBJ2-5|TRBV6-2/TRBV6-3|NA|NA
TGTGCCAGCAGTTACAACCTAGGTGGGGCGGAGACCCAGTACTTC
CASSYNLGGAETQYF
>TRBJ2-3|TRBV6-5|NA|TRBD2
TGTGCCAGCACCCCGGTTAGCGGGGCTTATACGCAGTATTTT
CASTPVSGAYTQYF
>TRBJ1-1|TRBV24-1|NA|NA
TGTGCCACCAGTGGGCGGGGGACTGAAGCTTTCTTT
CATSGRGTEAFF
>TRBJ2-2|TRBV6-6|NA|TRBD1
TGTGCCAGCAGGACAGGGGGGGACACCGGGGAGCTGTTTTTT
CASRTGGDTGELFF
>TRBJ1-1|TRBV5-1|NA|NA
TGCGCCAGCAGCTTGGACTGGAACACTGAAGCTTTCTTT
CASSLDWNTEAFF
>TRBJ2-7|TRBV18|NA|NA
TGTGCCAGCTCACCAGCAGTCTCCTACGAGCAGTACTTC
CASSPAVSYEQYF
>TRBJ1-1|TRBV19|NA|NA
TGTGCCAGTACAGGGAACACTGAAGCTTTCTTT
CASTGNTEAFF
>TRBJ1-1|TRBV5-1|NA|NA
TGCGCCAGCAGCTTGGGGGCAGGGAGGACTGAAGCTTTCTTT
CASSLGAGRTEAFF
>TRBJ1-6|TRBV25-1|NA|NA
TGTGCCAGCAGAGAGATTAGTTTGAATTCACCCCTCCACTTT
CASREISLNSPLHF
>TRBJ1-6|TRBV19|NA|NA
TGTGCCAGTAGTTCCTTAAGGAGCTCCTATAATTCACCCCTCCACTTT
CASSSLRSSYNSPLHF
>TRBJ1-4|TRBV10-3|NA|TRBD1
TGTGCCATCAGTTCCGGGACAGGGGGCACTAATGAAAAACTGTTTTTT
CAISSGTGGTNEKLFF
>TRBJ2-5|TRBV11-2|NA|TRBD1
TGTGCCAGCAGCTTTACAGGGGCAGAGACCCAGTACTTC
CASSFTGAETQYF
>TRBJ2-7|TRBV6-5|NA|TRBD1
TGTGCCAGCAGTTACTCCGGGACAGGGGGCCGCGAGCAGTACTTC
CASSYSGTGGREQYF
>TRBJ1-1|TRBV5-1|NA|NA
TGCGCCAGCAGCCTTCGGGCGGGAGCGAACACTGAAGCTTTCTTT
CASSLRAGANTEAFF
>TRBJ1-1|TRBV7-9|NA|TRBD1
TGTGCCAGCAGCGAAGGGACAGGGTTTAATGCTTTCTTT
CASSEGTGFNAFF
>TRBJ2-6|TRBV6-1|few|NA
TGTGCCAGCAGTGAAGTCGGCTCTGGGGCCAACGTCCTGACTTTC
CASSEVGSGANVLTF
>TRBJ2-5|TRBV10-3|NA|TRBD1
TGTGCCATCAGCGCCGGGACAGGGGATGGGGAGACCCAGTACTTC
CAISAGTGDGETQYF
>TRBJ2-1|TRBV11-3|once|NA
TGTGCCAGCAGCTTAAGTATCGGGGGTTTGAGCAATGAGCAGTTCTTC
CASSLSIGGLSNEQFF
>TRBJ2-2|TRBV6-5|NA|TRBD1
TGTGCCAGCAGGGGGACAGAGTACACCGGGGAGCTGTTTTTT
CASRGTEYTGELFF
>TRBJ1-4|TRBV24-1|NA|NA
TGTGCCACCAGTGATCCTCGACAGGCTGATGAAAAACTGTTTTTT
CATSDPRQADEKLFF
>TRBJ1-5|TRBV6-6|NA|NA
TGTGCCAGCAGTTACTCCGCGGGCGGCAGCAATCAGCCCCAGCATTTT
CASSYSAGGSNQPQHF
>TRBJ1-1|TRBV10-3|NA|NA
TGTGCCATCAGCAGAGCACAGGGTTCTGAAGCTTTCTTT
CAISRAQGSEAFF
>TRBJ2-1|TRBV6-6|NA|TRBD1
TGTGCCAGCAGACCCGGACAGGTTTACAATGAGCAGTTCTTC
CASRPGQVYNEQFF
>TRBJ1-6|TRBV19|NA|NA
TGTGCCAGTAGTAGCAGGGTGGACTCACCCCTCCACTTT
CASSSRVDSPLHF
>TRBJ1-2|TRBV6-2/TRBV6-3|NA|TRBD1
TGTGCCAGCAGTAACCCGGACAGGCGACGCTATGGCTACACCTTC
CASSNPDRRRYGYTF
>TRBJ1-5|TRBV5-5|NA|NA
TGTGCCAGCAGCTTGGTCGGGGAAGGGCCCCAGCATTTT
CASSLVGEGPQHF
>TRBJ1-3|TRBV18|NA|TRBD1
TGTGCCAGCTCACCTCGACAGGGATTGGCGGAAACGACCATATATTTT
CASSPRQGLAETTIYF
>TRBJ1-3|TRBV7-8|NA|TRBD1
TGTGCCAGCAGCTTAGCGCTAACAGGGGGATTGGGAAACACCATATATTTT
CASSLALTGGLGNTIYF
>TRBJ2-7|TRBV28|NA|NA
TGTGCCAGCAGCCTACCCCCTAGCGAATTCTCCTACGAGCAGTACTTC
CASSLPPSEFSYEQYF
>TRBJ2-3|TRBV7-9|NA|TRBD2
TGTGCCAGCAGCTCCGGACTAGCGGGCCCAGATACGCAGTATTTT
CASSSGLAGPDTQYF
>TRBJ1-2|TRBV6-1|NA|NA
TGTGCCAGCAGTGAAAATACTTATGGCTACACCTTC
CASSENTYGYTF
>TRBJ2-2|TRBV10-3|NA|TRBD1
TGTGCCGTCGGACAGGGTCCCGGGGAGCTGTTTTTT
CAVGQGPGELFF
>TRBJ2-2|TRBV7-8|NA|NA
TGTGCCAGCAGCTTAGTGTGGGGGCGGGAGTTCTGGCCCGGGGAGCTGTTTTTT
CASSLVWGREFWPGELFF
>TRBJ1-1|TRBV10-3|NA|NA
TGTGCCATCGCCGGGAAACAGGGACCGAACACTGAAGCTTTCTTT
CAIAGKQGPNTEAFF
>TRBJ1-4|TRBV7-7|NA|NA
TGTGCTAGCAGCTGGAGACAGAATGAAAAACTGTTTTTT
CASSWRQNEKLFF
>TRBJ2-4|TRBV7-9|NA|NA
TGTGCCAGCAGCGTCGGCGGGGCCAAAAACATTCAGTACTTC
CASSVGGAKNIQYF
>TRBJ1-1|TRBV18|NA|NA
TGTGCCAGCTCTTTTTGGGTGACCAGGGGTTTTACGGGGTCTGGGCCTGAAGCTTTCTTT
CASSFWVTRGFTGSGPEAFF
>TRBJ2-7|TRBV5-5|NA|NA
TGTGCCAGCAGCTTGGCGGGGTTTGGAAAGCAGTACTTC
CASSLAGFGKQYF
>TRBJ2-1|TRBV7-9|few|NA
TGTGCCAGCAGCCCACTCGATGAGCAGTTCTTC
CASSPLDEQFF
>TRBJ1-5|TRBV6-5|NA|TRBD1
TGTGCCAGCAGCACAGGGGGCCAGAGCAATCAGCCCCAGCATTTT
CASSTGGQSNQPQHF
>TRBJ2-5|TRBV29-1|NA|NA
TGCAGCGTTGACCCGCCAGGGGCTGGAAAGACCCAGTACTTC
CSVDPPGAGKTQYF
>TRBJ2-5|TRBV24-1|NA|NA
TGTGCCACCAGTGACTCCCAGCCAGGGCAGGAGACCCAGTACTTC
CATSDSQPGQETQYF
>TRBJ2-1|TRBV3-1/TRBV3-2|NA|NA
TGTGCCAGCAGCCAAGTTATAGCGGCCCTCTCGGAGCAGTTCTTC
CASSQVIAALSEQFF
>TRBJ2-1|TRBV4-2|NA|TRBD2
TGTGCCAGCAGCCAAGATATTAGCGGGAGCTCCTACAATGAGCAGTTCTTC
CASSQDISGSSYNEQFF
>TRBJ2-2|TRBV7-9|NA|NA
TGTGCCAGCAGCCGACTAGGGGCGATGGGGGAGCTGTTTTTT
CASSRLGAMGELFF
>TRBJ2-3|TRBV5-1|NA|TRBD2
TGCGCCAGCAGCTTGGGAACGGGAGGGCGGGATACGCAGTATTTT
CASSLGTGGRDTQYF